The 7 T cell receptor beta chains presented below share a single source sample, sequenced in a study of graft-versus-host responses after intestinal transplantation. TCRdb's table, derived via immunoSEQ multiplex PCR, lists solely in-frame clones and lacks some. Of 20,000 or so clones listed, around nine tenths are singletons. Source: bone marrow, taken approximately 19 weeks after transplant. All receptors derive from a human patient who received an intestinal transplant, so some T cells may come from the graft donor.

The chain recombines TRBV11-3 with TRBJ2-7, with 8 bases identical to TRBD2. V gave up 0 bases and J gave up 6 bases; unmatched junction bases: 7. CDR1 SGHNT and CDR2 YENEEA come from the germline V gene. The CDR3 has 15 residues. The CDR3: CASSLDGSGTREQYF. CDR3 nucleotide sequence: TGTGCCAGCAGCTTAGATGGTAGCGGGACTCGCGAGCAGTACTTC.

The CDR3 sequence is CASSYSYLSGNTIYF. The CDR3 DNA reads TGTGCCAGCAGTTACTCGTACCTCTCTGGAAACACCATATATTTT. The V call is TRBV6-5, the J call TRBJ1-3; no clear D. Trimming removed 0 bases from V and 0 bases from J, with 6 bases in between. Germline lookup yields CDR1 MNHEY and CDR2 SVGAGI. This CDR3 region has 15 residues.

The gene calls are TRBV21-1 and TRBJ2-7. TRBV21-1 is a pseudogene segment. The CDR3 runs to 8 residues. CDR3 nucleotides: TGTGCCAGCTACGAGCAGTACTTC. It specifies CASYEQYF.

This CDR3 reads CASSLTATREFF. Here the CDR3 DNA reads TGTGCCAGCAGCTTAACAGCGACCAGGGAGTTCTTC. The V call is TRBV5-8, the J call TRBJ2-1; D may be TRBD1 (5 bases). Trimming took 2 bases from V and 14 from J, leaving 14 bases between them. The V gene's germline CDR1 is SGHTS and CDR2 YDEGEE. The CDR3 has 12 amino acids.

This clone was seen more than once but under ten times. The chain is built from TRBV7-2 and TRBJ2-4, with D possibly TRBD1 on 6 matching bases. V was cut by 5 bases and J by 7 bases, with 12 bases left in between. The CDR3 runs 13 residues. Germline CDR1 reads SGHTA; CDR2 reads FQGNSA. The CDR3 bases are TGTGCCAGCAGCCTACAGGGTGTCAACATTCAGTACTTC. Protein: CASSLQGVNIQYF.

The V and J genes are TRBV9 and TRBJ2-2, with 8 nucleotides matching TRBD2. Germline assignment: CDR1 SGDLS and CDR2 YYNGEE. CDR3 length: 20 residues. Unmatched junction bases numbered 19, after V lost 4 bases and J lost 2 bases. The CDR3 loop is CASSPPPGSGRLINTGELFF. For the CDR3, the DNA is TGTGCCAGCAGCCCCCCCCCGGGGAGCGGGAGATTGATAAACACCGGGGAGCTGTTTTTT. Full variable domain (rest looked up from reference TRBV9 and TRBJ2-2): DSGVTQTPKHLITATGQRVTLRCSPRSGDLSVYWYQQSLDQGLQFLIQYYNGEERAKGNILERFSAQQFPDLHSELNLSSLELGDSALYFCASSPPPGSGRLINTGELFFGEGSRLTVL.

V is TRBV7-8 and J is TRBJ2-7, with 7 bases matching TRBD1. Trimming removed 1 base from V and 3 bases from J; junction bases left unmatched: 6. Germline V gives CDR1 SGHVS, CDR2 FQNEAQ. This CDR3 has 15 amino acids. This chain's CDR3 is CASSLEGTDFYEQYF. The CDR3 bases are TGTGCCAGCAGCTTAGAGGGGACAGATTTCTACGAGCAGTACTTC. Using reference TRBV7-8 and TRBJ2-7 for the parts outside the CDR3, the full variable domain is GAGVSQSPRYKVAKRGQDVALRCDPISGHVSLFWYQQALGQGPEFLTYFQNEAQLDKSGLPSDRFFAERPEGSVSTLKIQRTQQEDSAVYLCASSLEGTDFYEQYFGPGTRLTVT.